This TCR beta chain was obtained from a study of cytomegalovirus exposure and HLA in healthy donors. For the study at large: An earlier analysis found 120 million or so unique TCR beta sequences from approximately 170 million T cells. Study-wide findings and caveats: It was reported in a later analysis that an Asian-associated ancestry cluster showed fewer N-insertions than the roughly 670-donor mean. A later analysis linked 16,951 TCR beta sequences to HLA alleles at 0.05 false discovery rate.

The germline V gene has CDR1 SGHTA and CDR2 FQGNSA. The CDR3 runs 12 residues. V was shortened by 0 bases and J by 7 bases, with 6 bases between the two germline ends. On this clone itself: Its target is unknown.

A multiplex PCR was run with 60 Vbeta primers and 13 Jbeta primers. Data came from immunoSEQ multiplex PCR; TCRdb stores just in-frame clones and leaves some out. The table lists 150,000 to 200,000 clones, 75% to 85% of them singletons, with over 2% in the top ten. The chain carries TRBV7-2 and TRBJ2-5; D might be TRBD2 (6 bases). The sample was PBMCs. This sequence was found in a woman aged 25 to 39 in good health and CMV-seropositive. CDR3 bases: TGTGCCAGCAGCTTAGCGGGAGGGACCCAGTACTTC. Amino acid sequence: CASSLAGGTQYF.